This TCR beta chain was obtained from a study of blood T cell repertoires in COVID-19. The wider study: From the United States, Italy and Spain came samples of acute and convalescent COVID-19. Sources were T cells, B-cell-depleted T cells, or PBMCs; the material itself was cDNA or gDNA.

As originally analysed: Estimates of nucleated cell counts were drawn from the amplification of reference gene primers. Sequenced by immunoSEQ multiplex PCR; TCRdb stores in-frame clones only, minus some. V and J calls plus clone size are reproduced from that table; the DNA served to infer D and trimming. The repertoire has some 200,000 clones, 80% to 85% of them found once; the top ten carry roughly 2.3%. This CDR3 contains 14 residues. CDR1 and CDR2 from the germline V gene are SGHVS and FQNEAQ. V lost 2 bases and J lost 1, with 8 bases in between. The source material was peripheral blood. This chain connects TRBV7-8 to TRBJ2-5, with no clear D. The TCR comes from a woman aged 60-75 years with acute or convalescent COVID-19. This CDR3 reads CASSLSGSQETQYF. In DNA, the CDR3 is TGTGCCAGCAGCTTATCTGGCTCCCAAGAGACCCAGTACTTC.